The text below deals with one T cell receptor (beta chain). Its target is unknown. Each single cDNA molecule received a unique molecular identifier. TCRdb reprocessed the 5' RACE reads with MiXCR, giving one entry per CDR3 protein. The data contain about 97,000 distinct CDR3 sequences, 9.5% to 11% of them singletons. V was trimmed by 2 bases and J by 6 bases, leaving 12 bases between them. Germline assignment: CDR1 SEHNR and CDR2 FQNEAQ (reference sequence). The CDR3 totals 14 residues. This entry is derived from a study of early T cells in non-severe SARS-CoV-2 infection. The study's findings and limits: The study's VDJdb matching favored anti-spike CD8 responses and missed private and CD4 specificities.

The TCR comes from an adult who was a healthcare worker with PCR-confirmed SARS-CoV-2 infection or an uninfected control (not recorded which). The genes are TRBV7-9 and TRBJ2-3, with D tentatively TRBD1 (6 bases). This sample comprised whole blood, obtained at baseline. For the CDR3, the DNA is TGTGCCAGCAGCTTATTAGGGGGAAGGGATACGCAGTATTTT. It translates to CASSLLGGRDTQYF. Drawing the rest from reference TRBV7-9 and TRBJ2-3, the complete variable domain is DTGVSQNPRHKITKRGQNVTFRCDPISEHNRLYWYRQTLGQGPEFLTYFQNEAQLEKSRLLSDRFSAERPKGSFSTLEIQRTEQGDSAMYLCASSLLGGRDTQYFGPGTRLTVL.